This T cell receptor beta chain was sequenced in a study of T cell changes during pregnancy in multiple sclerosis. Only in-frame clones appear in the TCRdb table, and some are missing; sequencing was by immunoSEQ multiplex PCR. The sample consists of about 12,000 clones, about 91% of them appearing once. The CDR3 runs 15 residues. Germline values: CDR1 SGDLS, CDR2 YYNGEE. V dropped 0 bases and J dropped 15; count of bases not matched to a gene: 15. The sequencing here drew on CD8+ T cells from peripheral blood mononuclear cells, taken in the second trimester of pregnancy. This chain uses TRBV9 with TRBJ2-4; 7 bases match TRBD2. This clonotype was obtained from a female donor in good health, enrolled as a control in a pregnancy study. CDR3 DNA: TGTGCCAGCAGCGTAGGGGGTGAGGCGGGAGCGATGATGTACTTC. It yields the protein CASSVGGEAGAMMYF.